The 13 T cell receptor beta chains below come from one sample, sequenced in a study of beta chain features in type 1 diabetes. Of the isolated RNA, all was reverse transcribed, and so the sequenced material was expressed TCRB transcripts. Profiling relied on immunoSEQ multiplex PCR, and the TCRdb table lists in-frame clones only, not all of them. The sample holds 130,000 to 150,000 clones, 6.9% seen once. What was sequenced was central memory CD4+ T cells from blood. Receptors were obtained from a woman in her twenties or thirties in good health.

This chain joins TRBV2 and TRBJ2-5; possible D gene TRBD2, 6 bases. The germline V gene has CDR1 SNHLY and CDR2 FYNNEI. V lost 6 bases and J 5 bases, leaving 22 bases between the germline ends. This CDR3 has 16 residues. CDR3 DNA: TGTGCCAGCAGAGCGTATGGGGACCGGGAGTTCGAGACCCAGTACTTC. Protein sequence: CASRAYGDREFETQYF.

This clone turned up a few times. The chain combines TRBV5-5 with TRBJ2-1, with 9 bases matching TRBD1. J gave up 5 bases and V 4 bases, and 10 bases lay outside the gene matches. Germline lookup yields CDR1 SGHKS and CDR2 YYEKEE (reference sequence). The CDR3 runs 16 residues. CDR3 residues: CASSNTGGGLDNEQFF. CDR3 nucleotide sequence: TGTGCCAGCAGCAATACAGGGGGCGGTCTGGACAATGAGCAGTTCTTC.

The chain has TRBV28 and TRBJ1-1, with a weak D call TRBD1 (5 bases). The germline CDR1 and CDR2 sequences are MDHEN and SYDVKM. CDR3 length equals 16 residues. V dropped 3 bases and J dropped 3 bases, with 17 bases sitting between them. The CDR3 coding sequence is TGTGCCAGCAGTTTTTTCGGCAAGGGAGGGGACACTGAAGCTTTCTTT. It yields the protein CASSFFGKGGDTEAFF. Full variable domain (outside the CDR3, taken from reference TRBV28 and TRBJ1-1): DVKVTQSSRYLVKRTGEKVFLECVQDMDHENMFWYRQDPGLGLRLIYFSYDVKMKEKGDIPEGYSVSREKKERFSLILESASTNQTSMYLCASSFFGKGGDTEAFFGQGTRLTVV.

This clone came up a few times. The genes are TRBV5-4 and TRBJ2-5; 7 positions agree with TRBD2. The assigned J gene may be wrong: the sequence end matches TRBJ2-7 better. The CDR3 totals 15 residues. Germline V gives CDR1 SGHNT, CDR2 YYREEE (reference sequence). Here the CDR3 reads CASSSKAGASYEQYF. The CDR3 DNA sequence: TGTGCCAGCAGCTCGAAGGCGGGAGCGTCGTACGAGCAGTACTTC.

This clone turned up a few times. This sequence joins TRBV9 and TRBJ2-3, with 10 positions matching TRBD2. Germline CDR1 and CDR2: SGDLS and YYNGEE. This CDR3 spans 15 amino acids. Trimming took 4 bases from V and 6 from J; bases not matched to a gene: 8. The CDR3 sequence: CASSLAGASLDTQYF. In nucleotides, the CDR3 is TGTGCCAGCAGCCTAGCGGGAGCAAGTTTGGATACGCAGTATTTT.

V usage is TRBV4-1 and J usage is TRBJ1-2; weak D call: TRBD1 (5 bases). Germline V gene data show CDR1 as MGHRA and CDR2 as YSYEKL. The length of the CDR3 is 15 residues. V shed 1 base and J shed 4 bases, with 13 bases lying between them. The CDR3 sequence is CASSQGGMEGYGYTF. The CDR3 region has the DNA TGCGCCAGCAGCCAAGGGGGGATGGAGGGCTATGGCTACACCTTC.

The V gene is TRBV20-1, the J gene TRBJ2-5, with D unclear. The CDR3 sequence is 10 residues long. Germline-derived CDR1 and CDR2 are DFQATT and SNEGSKA (reference sequence). Trimming took 3 bases from V and 4 from J, leaving 3 bases between them. The CDR3 DNA reads as TGCAGTGCTAGTCTAGAGACCCAGTACTTC. Protein product: CSASLETQYF.

This chain uses TRBV4-3 with TRBJ1-4, with D unresolved. CDR3 size: 14 residues. The V gene's germline CDR1 is LGHNA and CDR2 YSLEER. The V end lost 1 base, the J end lost 8 bases, and 11 bases lay between the germline ends. The CDR3 loop is CASSQAEAGEKLFF. Here the CDR3 DNA reads TGCGCCAGCAGCCAAGCTGAGGCGGGGGAAAAACTGTTTTTT.

This rearrangement joins TRBV6-5 to TRBJ2-7, with TRBD1 matching over 7 bases. This CDR3 spans 15 amino acids. Looked up from germline, CDR1 is MNHEY and CDR2 is SVGAGI. The ends lost 7 bases at V and 6 bases at J; junction bases unmatched: 15. The CDR3 loop reads CASTPQGVAGLEQYF. The CDR3 nucleotides are TGTGCCAGCACCCCCCAGGGGGTGGCAGGGCTCGAGCAGTACTTC.

The chain joins TRBV11-2 to TRBJ2-7, with a possible D match to TRBD2 (5 bases). Germline loops: CDR1 SGHAT, CDR2 FQNNGV. Trimming shortened V by 2 bases and J by 2 bases, and 10 bases separated the two germline ends. The CDR3 loop spans 14 amino acids. Here the CDR3 DNA reads TGTGCCAGCAGCTTATCACGGCGGGCCTACGAGCAGTACTTC. Protein: CASSLSRRAYEQYF.

About this clone itself: Other nucleotide sequences in the sample specify the same CDR3. The chain uses TRBV30 and TRBJ2-3; D not resolved. Trimming took 2 bases from V and 3 from J, leaving 6 bases between them. There are 12 residues in the CDR3. Germline values: CDR1 GTSNPN, CDR2 SVGIG (reference sequence). The CDR3 DNA sequence: TGTGCCTGGAGTCCTTCGACAGATACGCAGTATTTT. Translated: CAWSPSTDTQYF.

The chain is built from TRBV5-4 and TRBJ2-7; 8 nucleotides agree with TRBD2. V shed 5 bases and J 5 bases; nucleotides not matched to a gene: 9. Per the germline V gene, CDR1 is SGHNT and CDR2 is YYREEE (reference sequence). CDR3 length equals 14 residues. The CDR3 nucleotides are TGTGCCAGCAGGGCGTCGGGACTAGGCCACGAGCAGTACTTC. This translates into CASRASGLGHEQYF.

The rearrangement joins TRBV14 to TRBJ1-2, with TRBD1 identical over 7 bases. This CDR3 is 16 amino acids long. V was pared by 3 bases and J by 2 bases, with 9 bases of the junction left unmatched. The germline gives CDR1 SGHDN, CDR2 FVKESK. The CDR3 region is CASSHLGQDGNYGYTF. CDR3 DNA sequence: TGTGCCAGCAGCCATTTAGGACAGGATGGGAACTATGGCTACACCTTC.